Below are 26 T cell receptor beta chains sequenced from a single sample in a study of neoadjuvant nivolumab and ipilimumab in lung cancer. Only in-frame clones appear in the TCRdb table, and some are missing; sequencing was by immunoSEQ multiplex PCR. The sample contains approximately 4,000 clones, over 60% of which appear only once. The specimen comprised peripheral blood, sampled after neoadjuvant nivolumab, alone or with ipilimumab, at or shortly before surgery. The source is an adult with non-small cell lung cancer.

The chain has TRBV6-5 and TRBJ1-3; perhaps TRBD1 as D (5 bases). V lost 6 bases and J lost 4, with 16 bases in between. The CDR3 contains 15 residues. Germline CDR1 reads MNHEY; CDR2 reads SVGAGI. The CDR3 loop reads CASRSTGTDGNTIYF. DNA of the CDR3: TGTGCCAGCAGATCTACCGGGACGGACGGAAACACCATATATTTT.

The chain recombines TRBV4-1 with TRBJ1-6; the D is unclear. Germline assignment: CDR1 MGHRA and CDR2 YSYEKL. Trimming removed 2 bases from V and 5 bases from J, with 10 bases in between. The CDR3 totals 15 residues. CDR3 loop: CASSQQILNNSPLHF. In DNA, the CDR3 is TGCGCCAGCAGCCAACAGATACTAAATAATTCACCCCTCCACTTT.

The chain is built from TRBV6-1 and TRBJ2-7; D possibly corresponds to TRBD2 (6 bases). Trimming pared 5 bases from V and 6 bases from J, leaving 11 bases between. CDR1 is MNHNS, CDR2 SASEGT, per germline. This CDR3 has 12 residues. The CDR3: CASSRLVSEQYF. The CDR3 DNA reads TGTGCCAGCAGTCGACTAGTTTCCGAGCAGTACTTC.

V gene TRBV25-1 combines with J gene TRBJ1-1; D might be TRBD1 (6 bases). The CDR3 spans 14 residues. The germline V gene has CDR1 MGHDK and CDR2 SYGVNS. V shed 8 bases and J shed 4 bases, with 17 bases lying between them. CDR3: CASPAGGSSTEAFF. The DNA for the CDR3 is TGTGCCAGCCCGGCGGGGGGCTCTAGCACTGAAGCTTTCTTT.

V and J are TRBV19 and TRBJ2-1; 8 bases align to TRBD1. Germline CDR1 is LNHDA and CDR2 is SQIVND (reference sequence). This CDR3 is built from 14 residues. V shed 6 bases and J 5 bases; nucleotides not matched to a gene: 6. As DNA, the CDR3 is TGTGCCAGTAGACCGGGACAGGAAAACAATGAGCAGTTCTTC. It codes for CASRPGQENNEQFF.

The chain is built from TRBV5-4 and TRBJ2-2; 8 positions agree with TRBD2. CDR1 is SGHNT and CDR2 is YYREEE in the germline V gene (reference sequence). V gave up 3 bases and J gave up 3 bases; unmatched junction bases: 10. The CDR3 length is 17 residues. The CDR3 bases are TGTGCCAGCAGCTCAAGCGGGAGCCGCGGGTACACCGGGGAGCTGTTTTTT. Amino acids: CASSSSGSRGYTGELFF.

The gene calls are TRBV6-5 and TRBJ1-4, with unresolved D. With 2 bases removed from V and 8 bases from J, the gap between germline ends came to 12 bases. This CDR3 has 14 amino acids. CDR1 and CDR2 from the germline V gene are MNHEY and SVGAGI. The CDR3 here is CASSYEGLGEKLFF. DNA of the CDR3: TGTGCCAGCAGTTACGAAGGGTTAGGCGAAAAACTGTTTTTT.

The V call is TRBV5-1, the J call TRBJ2-7; possible D gene TRBD1, 6 bases. V dropped 2 bases and J dropped 2 bases, with 14 bases sitting between them. The CDR3 contains 15 residues. Germline values: CDR1 SGHRS, CDR2 YFSETQ. The CDR3 sequence: CASSLETGSTYEQYF. The CDR3, as DNA: TGCGCCAGCAGCTTAGAAACAGGGAGCACCTACGAGCAGTACTTC. The full variable domain, rest sourced from reference TRBV5-1 and TRBJ2-7, is KAGVTQTPRYLIKTRGQQVTLSCSPISGHRSVSWYQQTPGQGLQFLFEYFSETQRNKGNFPGRFSGRQFSNSRSEMNVSTLELGDSALYLCASSLETGSTYEQYFGPGTRLTVT.

J is TRBJ1-1 and V is TRBV4-1; 11 bases are shared with TRBD1. The germline CDR1 and CDR2 sequences are MGHRA and YSYEKL. There are 17 residues in the CDR3. The V segment lost 5 bases and the J segment 7 bases; nucleotides outside the gene matches: 15. The CDR3 DNA sequence: TGCGCCAGCAGCTTCGCGGACAGGGGGCTGGGCAAGATTGAAGCTTTCTTT. This gives the protein CASSFADRGLGKIEAFF.

V and J are TRBV2 and TRBJ2-7; a possible D gene is TRBD2 (6 bases). CDR1 and CDR2 (germline): SNHLY, FYNNEI. The CDR3 extends over 13 amino acids. Trimming pared 4 bases from V and 3 bases from J, leaving 10 bases between. Here the CDR3 reads CASSVAGSYEQYF. The DNA for the CDR3 is TGTGCCAGCAGTGTTGCGGGGAGCTACGAGCAGTACTTC.

The genes are TRBV5-1 and TRBJ2-1; D gene ambiguous. The V and J ends lost 0 bases and 8 bases respectively, with 9 bases between them. Germline V gene data show CDR1 as SGHRS and CDR2 as YFSETQ. The CDR3 is made up of 13 amino acids. The CDR3 DNA follows: TGCGCCAGCAGCTTGGAGCCGTCCGATGAGCAGTTCTTC. It codes for CASSLEPSDEQFF.

The V gene is TRBV7-8, the J gene TRBJ2-7; D unclear. The CDR3 has 12 residues. V gave up 5 bases and J gave up 4 bases, with 9 bases separating them. The germline gives CDR1 SGHVS, CDR2 FQNEAQ. CDR3 DNA: TGTGCCAGCAGCGCCACCTTATACGAGCAGTACTTC. Residues: CASSATLYEQYF.

J is TRBJ2-1 and V is TRBV5-1; D is perhaps TRBD2 (6 bases). V was trimmed by 2 bases and J by 10 bases, leaving 28 bases between them. The CDR3 spans 18 residues. Germline CDR1 reads SGHRS; CDR2 reads YFSETQ. The CDR3 sequence: CASSFSPGAATPGGEQFF. The CDR3 DNA sequence: TGCGCCAGCAGCTTTAGCCCCGGGGCCGCAACCCCAGGAGGGGAGCAGTTCTTC. The whole variable domain, remainder taken from reference TRBV5-1 and TRBJ2-1, is KAGVTQTPRYLIKTRGQQVTLSCSPISGHRSVSWYQQTPGQGLQFLFEYFSETQRNKGNFPGRFSGRQFSNSRSEMNVSTLELGDSALYLCASSFSPGAATPGGEQFFGPGTRLTVL.

V gene TRBV29-1 combines with J gene TRBJ1-2; D gene unclear. V shed 2 bases and J shed 6 bases, with 13 bases lying between them. The CDR3 spans 13 residues. The germline V gene encodes CDR1 SQVTM and CDR2 ANQGSEA. The CDR3 reads CSVEHLLRDGYTF. DNA of the CDR3: TGCAGCGTTGAACACCTGCTTCGGGATGGCTACACCTTC.

The rearrangement links TRBV30 to TRBJ1-2; D not certain. The CDR3 length is 13 residues. V lost 8 bases, J lost 6 bases, and 19 bases lay in between. Germline V gives CDR1 GTSNPN, CDR2 SVGIG (reference sequence). The CDR3 region is CATDGRAVNGYTF. In DNA form, the CDR3 reads TGTGCCACCGACGGTAGGGCAGTGAATGGCTACACCTTC.

This chain connects TRBV6-5 to TRBJ1-1, with no clear D. The germline CDR1 and CDR2 sequences are MNHEY and SVGAGI. This CDR3 spans 11 amino acids. V lost 1 base and J lost 3, with 0 bases in between. CDR3 sequence (DNA): TGTGCCAGCAGTTACTACACTGAAGCTTTCTTT. Residues: CASSYYTEAFF.

J is TRBJ1-1 and V is TRBV5-4; the D is unclear. This CDR3 comprises 13 residues. Germline V gives CDR1 SGHNT, CDR2 YYREEE (reference sequence). V was cut by 2 bases and J by 2 bases, with 7 bases left in between. The DNA of the CDR3 is TGTGCCAGCAGCTTTTCGACCAACACTGAAGCTTTCTTT. The encoded protein is CASSFSTNTEAFF.

The count of this clone is one. The rearrangement links TRBV7-9 to TRBJ1-1; TRBD1 aligns across 9 bases. This CDR3 spans 14 amino acids. CDR1 SEHNR and CDR2 FQNEAQ come from the germline V gene (reference sequence). After removal of 5 bases from V and 4 bases from J, the junction contained 5 bases not matched to a gene. The CDR3 sequence: CASSSGQGSTEAFF. As DNA, the CDR3 is TGTGCCAGCAGCAGCGGACAGGGGAGCACTGAAGCTTTCTTT.

The rearrangement uses TRBV6-5 and TRBJ1-1, with D perhaps matching TRBD1 (6 bases). The CDR3 has 15 residues. V dropped 6 bases and J dropped 3 bases, with 17 bases sitting between them. Germline loops: CDR1 MNHEY, CDR2 SVGAGI. The chain's CDR3 is CASRDPGAVYTEAFF. The CDR3 DNA reads as TGTGCCAGCAGAGACCCAGGGGCGGTGTACACTGAAGCTTTCTTT.

This clone came up a few times. The rearrangement uses TRBV18 and TRBJ1-1; D gene unclear. The germline gives CDR1 KGHSH, CDR2 LQKENI. The CDR3 runs to 15 residues. Trimming cost V 2 bases and J 1 base, with 11 bases left between them. This chain's CDR3 is CASSPRPSENTEAFF. The CDR3, as DNA: TGTGCCAGCTCACCAAGGCCGTCAGAGAACACTGAAGCTTTCTTT.

This clone is a singleton in its sample. This sequence joins TRBV9 and TRBJ1-2; TRBD1 might be the D (5 bases). CDR1 is SGDLS, CDR2 YYNGEE, per germline. V lost 4 bases and J lost 8, with 21 bases in between. This CDR3 has 15 residues. The CDR3 bases are TGTGCCAGCAGCCCCGGGACGTACGACCGGAAGGGCTACACCTTC. As protein: CASSPGTYDRKGYTF.

The chain employs TRBV5-4 and TRBJ1-1; D unresolved. V gave up 2 bases and J gave up 4 bases, with 9 bases separating them. The CDR3 extends over 13 amino acids. Germline loops: CDR1 SGHNT, CDR2 YYREEE (reference sequence). The CDR3 DNA sequence: TGTGCCAGCAGCTTCAGCGGTAGCACTGAAGCTTTCTTT. This sequence encodes CASSFSGSTEAFF.

The rearrangement joins TRBV5-1 to TRBJ2-5, with D possibly being TRBD1 or TRBD2 (6 bases each). Germline-derived CDR1 and CDR2 are SGHRS and YFSETQ. The CDR3 has 15 residues. V gave up 0 bases and J gave up 5 bases, with 14 bases separating them. The CDR3 loop is CASSLGGAGSETQYF. The CDR3 nucleotides are TGCGCCAGCAGCTTGGGGGGGGCAGGAAGCGAGACCCAGTACTTC.

This clone occurred a few times. The chain has TRBV7-9 and TRBJ2-3, with a tentative D call TRBD2 (6 bases). The germline gives CDR1 SEHNR, CDR2 FQNEAQ (reference sequence). V lost 1 base to trimming and J lost 0 bases, with 11 bases between them. CDR3 length equals 16 residues. CDR3 sequence: CASSLGLDLSTDTQYF. The CDR3 bases are TGTGCCAGCAGCTTAGGACTAGATCTTAGCACAGATACGCAGTATTTT.

This chain links TRBV2 with TRBJ2-7; 9 positions agree with TRBD1. CDR3 length: 15 amino acids. Germline CDR1 reads SNHLY; CDR2 reads FYNNEI. The V segment lost 7 bases and the J segment 2 bases; nucleotides outside the gene matches: 9. The CDR3 nucleotides read TGTGCCAGCAACCGGCAGGGACAGGGAGCCTACGAGCAGTACTTC. Its protein is CASNRQGQGAYEQYF.

The J gene is TRBJ2-1, the V gene TRBV2; D call uncertain. The CDR3 is 15 residues long. The germline V gene encodes CDR1 SNHLY and CDR2 FYNNEI. V lost 6 bases and J 1 base, leaving 13 bases between the germline ends. CDR3 nucleotide sequence: TGTGCCAGCAGCGTCATAGGGTTTTCCTACAATGAGCAGTTCTTC. This encodes CASSVIGFSYNEQFF.